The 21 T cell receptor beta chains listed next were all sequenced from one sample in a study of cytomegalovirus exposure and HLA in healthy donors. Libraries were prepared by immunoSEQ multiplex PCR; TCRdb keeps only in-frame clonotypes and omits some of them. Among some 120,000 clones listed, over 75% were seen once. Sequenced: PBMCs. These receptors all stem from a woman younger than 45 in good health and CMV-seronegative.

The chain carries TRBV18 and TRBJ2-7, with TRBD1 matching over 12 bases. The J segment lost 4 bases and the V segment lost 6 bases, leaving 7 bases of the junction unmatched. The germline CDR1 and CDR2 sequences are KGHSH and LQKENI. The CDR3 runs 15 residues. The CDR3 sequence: CASSPGTGGGYEQYF. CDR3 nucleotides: TGTGCCAGCTCCCCCGGGACAGGGGGCGGTTACGAGCAGTACTTC. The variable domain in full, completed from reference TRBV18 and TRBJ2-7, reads NAGVMQNPRHLVRRRGQEARLRCSPMKGHSHVYWYRQLPEEGLKFMVYLQKENIIDESGMPKERFSAEFPKEGPSILRIQQVVRGDSAAYFCASSPGTGGGYEQYFGPGTRLTVT.

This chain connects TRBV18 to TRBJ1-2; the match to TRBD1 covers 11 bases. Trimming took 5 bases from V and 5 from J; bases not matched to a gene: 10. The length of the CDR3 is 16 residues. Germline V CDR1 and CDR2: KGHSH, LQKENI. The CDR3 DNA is TGTGCCAGCTCATCGTTAGCGGGACAGGGGGAGTATGGCTACACCTTC. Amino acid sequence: CASSSLAGQGEYGYTF.

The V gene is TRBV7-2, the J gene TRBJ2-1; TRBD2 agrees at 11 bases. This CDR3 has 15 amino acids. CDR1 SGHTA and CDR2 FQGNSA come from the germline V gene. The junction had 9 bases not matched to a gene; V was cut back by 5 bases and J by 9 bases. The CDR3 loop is CASSKVAGGPVEQFF. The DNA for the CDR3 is TGTGCCAGCAGCAAAGTAGCGGGGGGGCCGGTTGAGCAGTTCTTC.

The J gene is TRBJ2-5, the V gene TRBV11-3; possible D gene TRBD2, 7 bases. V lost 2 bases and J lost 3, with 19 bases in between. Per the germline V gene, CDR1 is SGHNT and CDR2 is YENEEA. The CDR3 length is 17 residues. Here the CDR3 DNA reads TGTGCCAGCAGCTTATTTGGGAGGGGGACTGGAAAAGAGACCCAGTACTTC. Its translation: CASSLFGRGTGKETQYF.

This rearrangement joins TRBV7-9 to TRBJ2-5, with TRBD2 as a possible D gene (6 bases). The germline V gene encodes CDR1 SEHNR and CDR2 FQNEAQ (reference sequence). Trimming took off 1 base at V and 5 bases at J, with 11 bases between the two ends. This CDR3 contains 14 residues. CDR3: CASSLGPSGETQYF. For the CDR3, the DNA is TGTGCCAGCAGCTTAGGTCCCAGCGGGGAGACCCAGTACTTC.

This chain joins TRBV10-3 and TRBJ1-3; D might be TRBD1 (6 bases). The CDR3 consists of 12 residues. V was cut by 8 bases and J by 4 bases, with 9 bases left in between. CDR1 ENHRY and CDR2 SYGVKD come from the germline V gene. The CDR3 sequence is CAIGTSGNTIYF. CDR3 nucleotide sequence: TGTGCCATCGGGACAAGCGGAAACACCATATATTTT.

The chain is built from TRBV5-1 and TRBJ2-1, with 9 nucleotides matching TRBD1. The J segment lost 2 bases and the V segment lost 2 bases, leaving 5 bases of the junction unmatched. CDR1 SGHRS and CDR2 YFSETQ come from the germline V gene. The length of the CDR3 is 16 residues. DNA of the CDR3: TGCGCCAGCAGCTTTACGGGACAGGGTCCCTACAATGAGCAGTTCTTC. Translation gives CASSFTGQGPYNEQFF. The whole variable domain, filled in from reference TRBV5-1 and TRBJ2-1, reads KAGVTQTPRYLIKTRGQQVTLSCSPISGHRSVSWYQQTPGQGLQFLFEYFSETQRNKGNFPGRFSGRQFSNSRSEMNVSTLELGDSALYLCASSFTGQGPYNEQFFGPGTRLTVL.

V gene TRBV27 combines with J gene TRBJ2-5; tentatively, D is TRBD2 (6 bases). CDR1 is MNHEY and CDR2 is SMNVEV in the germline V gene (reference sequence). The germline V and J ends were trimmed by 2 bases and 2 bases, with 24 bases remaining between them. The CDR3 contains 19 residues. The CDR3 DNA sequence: TGTGCCAGCAGTTTAAGGGGAGGAACACGCCGGAGGGAACAAGAGACCCAGTACTTC. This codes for CASSLRGGTRRREQETQYF.

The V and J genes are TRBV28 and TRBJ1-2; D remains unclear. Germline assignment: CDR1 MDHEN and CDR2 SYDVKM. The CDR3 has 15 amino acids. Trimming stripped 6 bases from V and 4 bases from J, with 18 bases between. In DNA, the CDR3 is TGTGCCAGCAGCTTTATCGACGCCCGGGGCTATGGCTACACCTTC. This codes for CASSFIDARGYGYTF.

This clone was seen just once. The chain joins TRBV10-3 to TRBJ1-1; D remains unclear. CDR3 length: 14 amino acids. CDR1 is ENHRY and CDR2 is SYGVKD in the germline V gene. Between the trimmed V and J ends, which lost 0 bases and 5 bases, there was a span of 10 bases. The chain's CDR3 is CAISESLAVTEAFF. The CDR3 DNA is TGTGCCATCAGTGAGTCTTTGGCAGTTACTGAAGCTTTCTTT.

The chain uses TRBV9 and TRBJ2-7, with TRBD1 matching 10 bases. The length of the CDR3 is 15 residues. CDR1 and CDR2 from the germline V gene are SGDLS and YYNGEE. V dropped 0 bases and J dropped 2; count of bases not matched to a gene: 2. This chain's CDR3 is CASSVGTGGPYEQYF. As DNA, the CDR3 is TGTGCCAGCAGCGTAGGGACAGGGGGACCCTACGAGCAGTACTTC.

The CDR3 DNA reads as TGTGCCAGCAGCCCGACTAGCGGGGGACCCTACGGGGAGCTGTTTTTT. It is translated as CASSPTSGGPYGELFF. The chain couples TRBV5-6 to TRBJ2-2; 12 bases line up with TRBD2. The J segment lost 7 bases and the V segment lost 4 bases, leaving 8 bases of the junction unmatched. This CDR3 spans 16 amino acids. CDR1 is SGHDT and CDR2 is YYEEEE in the germline V gene.

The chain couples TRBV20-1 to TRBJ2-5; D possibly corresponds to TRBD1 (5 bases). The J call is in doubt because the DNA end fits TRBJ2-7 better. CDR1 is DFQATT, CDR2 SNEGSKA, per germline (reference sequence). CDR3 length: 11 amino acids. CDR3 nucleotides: TGCAGTGCTCAGGGTCCCTACGAGCAGTACTTC. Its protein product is CSAQGPYEQYF.

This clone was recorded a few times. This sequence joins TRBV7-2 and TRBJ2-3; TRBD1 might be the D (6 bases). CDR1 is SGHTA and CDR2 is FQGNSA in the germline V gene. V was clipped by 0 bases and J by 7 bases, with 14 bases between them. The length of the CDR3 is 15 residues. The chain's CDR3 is CASSLAGALGNTQYF. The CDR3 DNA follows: TGTGCCAGCAGCTTAGCGGGGGCGCTAGGAAATACGCAGTATTTT. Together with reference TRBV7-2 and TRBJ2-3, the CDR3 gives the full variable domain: GAGVSQSPSNKVTEKGKDVELRCDPISGHTALYWYRQSLGQGLEFLIYFQGNSAPDKSGLPSDRFSAERTGGSVSTLTIQRTQQEDSAVYLCASSLAGALGNTQYFGPGTRLTVL.

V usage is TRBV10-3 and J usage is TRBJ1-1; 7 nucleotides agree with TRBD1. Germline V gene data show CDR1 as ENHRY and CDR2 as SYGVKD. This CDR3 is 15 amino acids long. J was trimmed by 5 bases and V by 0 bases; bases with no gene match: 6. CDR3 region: CAISESKTGWTEAFF. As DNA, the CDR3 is TGTGCCATCAGTGAGTCGAAGACAGGGTGGACTGAAGCTTTCTTT.

In nucleotides, the CDR3 is TGTGCCAGTGGTTCCAGCTCTGGGGCCAACGTCCTGACTTTC. This translates into CASGSSSGANVLTF. The chain joins TRBV6-1 to TRBJ2-6; D gene ambiguous. Germline assignment: CDR1 MNHNS and CDR2 SASEGT. The ends were cut back, 9 bases at V and 0 bases at J, with 9 bases in the middle. The length of the CDR3 is 14 residues.

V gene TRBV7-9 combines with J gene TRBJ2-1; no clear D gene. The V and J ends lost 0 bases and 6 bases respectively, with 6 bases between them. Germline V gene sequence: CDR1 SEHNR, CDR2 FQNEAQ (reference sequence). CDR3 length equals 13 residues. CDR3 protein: CASSLAGSNEQFF. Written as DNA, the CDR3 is TGTGCCAGCAGCTTAGCGGGCAGCAATGAGCAGTTCTTC.

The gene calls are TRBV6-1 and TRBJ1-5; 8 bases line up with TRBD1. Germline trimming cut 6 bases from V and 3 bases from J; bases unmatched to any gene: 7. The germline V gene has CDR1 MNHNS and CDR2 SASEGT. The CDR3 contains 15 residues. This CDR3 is CASRRGQDPNQPQHF. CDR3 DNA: TGTGCCAGCAGGAGGGGACAGGACCCCAATCAGCCCCAGCATTTT.

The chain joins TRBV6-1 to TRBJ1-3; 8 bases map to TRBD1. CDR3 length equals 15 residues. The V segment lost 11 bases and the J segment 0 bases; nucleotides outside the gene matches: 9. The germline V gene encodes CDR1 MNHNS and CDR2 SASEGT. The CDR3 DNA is TGTGCCGGAAAAGCCGGGACAGGCTCTGGAAACACCATATATTTT. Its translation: CAGKAGTGSGNTIYF.

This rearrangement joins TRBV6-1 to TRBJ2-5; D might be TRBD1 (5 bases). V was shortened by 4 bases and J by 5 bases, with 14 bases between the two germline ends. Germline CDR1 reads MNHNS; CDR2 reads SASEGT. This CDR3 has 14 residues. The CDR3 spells CASSGQGGPETQYF. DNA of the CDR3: TGTGCCAGCAGTGGTCAGGGTGGACCGGAGACCCAGTACTTC.

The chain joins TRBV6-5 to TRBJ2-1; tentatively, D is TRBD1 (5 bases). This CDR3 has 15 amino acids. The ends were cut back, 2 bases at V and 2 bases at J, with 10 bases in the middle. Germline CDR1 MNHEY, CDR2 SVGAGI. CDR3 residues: CASSYRGYAYNEQFF. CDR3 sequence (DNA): TGTGCCAGCAGTTACAGGGGCTACGCCTACAATGAGCAGTTCTTC.